This record covers a single TCR beta chain. Its antigen is not yet known. There are no base qualities to consult, and no much larger clone falls within one base. The cohort comprised some 730 healthy bone marrow donors. All cohort members were sampled while nominally healthy, although unrecorded immune exposures were likely present. The donor tested CMV seronegative, placing the donor among the roughly 350 seronegative members of the cohort. A peripheral blood sample was collected from each donor, and TCR beta sequencing was performed on peripheral blood mononuclear cells. The Qiagen DNeasy Blood Extraction Kit was used to extract genomic DNA from the blood cell samples. The data belong to a study of cytomegalovirus exposure and HLA in healthy donors (dated by TCRdb to about 2017). Turning to the overall study: In an earlier analysis of 587 of the donors, 250 to 350 Gb of sequence data and 120 million or so unique TCR beta sequences from 180 million or so T cells were reported. Class I and class II HLA loci were covered by the typing at four-digit resolution. All discovery cohort repertoires had been generated using a single sequencing platform. The study aimed to test whether signatures of past pathogen exposure could be identified by cataloging public T cell receptors. To study patterns of TCR occurrence, a later analysis re-analyzed previously published TCR beta repertoires from more than 550 donors and added high-resolution HLA genotyping. Donor age, sex, ethnicity and CMV serostatus were compiled together with the repertoire data. In the later analysis, no new phenotypic data were used to find candidate immune exposures; instead, reliance was placed on TCR beta sequences and their occurrence across donors. A separate validation cohort of about 110 different subjects was used in addition to the roughly 670-subject first cohort. The study profiled the T cell repertoires of under 700 subjects by immunosequencing and related them to cytomegalovirus serostatus. Among the roughly 400 genotyped donors, around 81% belonged to the genetic ancestry cluster associated with self-reported Caucasian donors. Roughly 5 DR-DQ haplotypes were handled as single units for association and clustering, since linkage in the cohort was strong. The number of donors typed differed by locus, with roughly 620-640 for A, B, C, DRB1 and DQB1, over 500 for DQA1, 600 to 610 for DPA1, and approximately 470 for DPB1. In a later genetic analysis, genome-wide SNP genotypes for about 55% of the roughly 700 donors were used, and that subset was treated as a discovery cohort. To decide whether each TCR beta V gene segment behaved as functional or pseudogenic, an earlier analysis of some 570 of the donors relied on high-throughput TCR beta sequencing. High-throughput TCR immunosequencing, statistical association of individual TCRs with disease status, and machine learning were combined to predict cytomegalovirus infection status. Roughly 300 gigabases of sequencing data and roughly 81 million unique TCR sequences made up an early release that covered nearly 650 HLA-typed donors. Among about 360 genotyped donors of the cohort, an average of approximately 230,000 unique TCR beta nucleotide sequences were sequenced per donor, around 20% of them non-productive. Study-wide conclusions, independent of this receptor: Broadly in line with IMGT annotations, most TCR beta V segments showed up in productive rearrangements about 90% or about 30% of the time in an earlier analysis of around 550 of the donors. In a later analysis, about 17,000 TCR beta sequences were associated with specific HLA alleles at a false discovery rate of 0.05. While some public TCRs were present in many individuals, most TCR sequences turned up only very rarely across donors. A few of the identified cytomegalovirus-associated TCR beta chains were confirmed in vitro to be specific for cytomegalovirus antigens. According to a later analysis, TCR association rates differed among HLA loci, with DRB1 alleles showing the most associated TCRs and HLA-C alleles showing the fewest. Most CMV-associated TCR beta chains appeared to be HLA-restricted in a later analysis, and the HLA associations seemed to be driven largely by CMV exposure. A total of 150 or so TCR beta chains were listed by the study as associated with cytomegalovirus. According to a later genetic analysis, donors in an Asian-associated ancestry cluster had fewer N-insertions in productive TCRs than the approximately 700-donor mean. In a later analysis, several top co-occurrence clusters were reported to appear linked to parvovirus B19, influenza, CMV and Epstein-Barr virus. A further reported finding was that TCR beta sequences accurately predicted the HLA-A and HLA-B alleles for most subjects in the first cohort. In this cohort, only TCR beta chains were sequenced, and detectable features were limited by the absence of alpha or paired-chain data. Correlated functional status among segregating V segments might reflect linkage disequilibrium, but an unknown experimental factor could not be ruled out. The only immune exposure information available for the cohort was CMV serostatus. Because counts were too low, approximately 18 rarely observed V segments, including chromosome 9 orphons, were excluded from the earlier analysis of 587 of the donors. V-gene and J-gene trimming of TCR beta chains was associated with a missense DCLRE1C variant in a later genetic analysis, and the association was replicated in an independent cohort. When HLA alleles, especially DR and DQ, strongly co-occurred, attributing TCR associations to individual alleles was difficult. Because HLA typing was missing for some donors at each locus, association tests included only the typed subset. In a later analysis, HLA-associated TCR beta chains were found to be more clonally expanded and to have lower generation probabilities than equally common non-associated chains. According to the authors, the approach could potentially be generalized to other disease states and immunological phenotypes. The classifier was reported to diagnose cytomegalovirus status with high specificity and sensitivity in both the original and validation cohorts. A group of highly shared sequence variants was considered likely to be a technical artifact of the sequencing pipeline. Sequencing depth was assumed to be roughly uniform across donors in the presence/absence analyses, though that assumption may not hold.

The library relied on the immunoSEQ multiplex PCR assay. For the multiplex PCR, a mixture combining 60 forward primers for TCR Vbeta segments and 13 reverse primers for TCR Jbeta segments was used. The CDR3 region of rearranged TCR beta genes was amplified from genomic DNA by a multiplex PCR assay. The Illumina HiSeq System was used to sequence the amplified TCR beta libraries as 87-base-pair reads. As for the authors' bioinformatics: A later analysis counted about 82 million unique TCR beta chains across the 670 or so repertoires, and around 12 million of these chains were shared by at least two donors. Raw reads were error-corrected and collapsed into unique sequences by a nearest-neighbor algorithm in which closely related sequences were merged to remove PCR and sequencing errors. CDR3 sequences were aligned to IMGT reference sequences to assign V, D and J gene segments. For a sequence to be retained, a match of at least six nucleotides was required to both a V gene segment and a J gene segment. Rearrangements were classified as productive when the CDR3 lacked stop codons and remained in frame with V and J, and all other rearrangements were classified as non-productive. CDR3 was defined according to IMGT convention as the region running from the second conserved V-encoded cysteine to the conserved J-encoded phenylalanine. The earlier analysis of 550 to 650 of the donors excluded any sequence lacking an unambiguous match to a single V gene segment. In an earlier analysis of several hundred of the donors, V segments were called functional above 56.7% productive rearrangements and were called segregating when the between-donor standard deviation exceeded 5%. A statistical classification framework was built to diagnose cytomegalovirus status from the catalog of TCR beta chain sequences. A later analysis assigned V and J genes by comparing TCR nucleotide sequences with IMGT/GENE-DB human TR gene sequences. In a later analysis, CDR3 sequences and most-parsimonious VDJ recombination scenarios were assigned using the TCRdist pipeline. In a later analysis, every TCR beta chain was defined by the combination of its CDR3 amino acid sequence and its V-gene family, and reads without a unique V-gene family were dropped. As a way to deal with suspected cross-contamination and a sequencing artifact, a later analysis dropped hundreds of nucleotide sequences that were highly shared and had low generation probability. For each public chain, a later analysis derived a clonal expansion index from normalized ranks of inferred template counts within each repertoire. In a later analysis, generation probabilities were computed using a VDJ recombination model fitted to out-of-frame rearrangements, and the results were checked against IGoR. In a later analysis, hypergeometric tests were used to score TCR-TCR, TCR-HLA and TCR-CMV co-occurrence, with a repertoire-size bias correction applied to TCR pairs. False discovery rates were estimated in a later analysis by permuting HLA or CMV assignments 20 times. In a later analysis, co-occurring TCRs were grouped using DBSCAN, and TCRdist sequence similarity was added for clustering within HLA-allele-positive subsets. For co-occurrence clustering, repertoires with fewer than 30,000 or more than 120,000 public chains were excluded, along with four or five repertoires with anomalous nucleotide sharing. TCRdb's version of the immuneACCESS table is confined to in-frame rearrangements and falls short of the full clone set. An unresolved V gene accounts for under half of the shortfall where checked; the remainder is of unknown origin. That table furnishes V, J and clone size, whereas the DNA furnished D and trimming. The sample table contains more than 80,000 clones; only one count was recorded for just over 70% of them. Jointly, the top ten make up approximately 0.8% of the sample.

The source material was PBMCs. This sequence originates from a boy younger than 18 in good health and CMV-seronegative.

The CDR3 amino acid sequence is: CAWNQGTGGNTIYF. At the DNA level, the sequence is TGTGCCTGGAACCAAGGGACAGGGGGAAACACCATATATTTT. The chain employs TRBV30 and TRBJ1-3; the junction holds 9 bases that match TRBD1. CDR1 and CDR2 were assigned from the germline V gene (reference sequence) as GTSNPN and SVGIG. Relative to germline, V is missing 4 bases and J is missing 4 bases, with 5 bases of the junction outside any gene match. The CDR3 contains 14 residues, cysteine and phenylalanine counted. CDR3 DNA is the only sequence kept; it has 42 bases, read in frame from the first base.